This TCR beta chain stems from a study of CD8 T cells in Susac syndrome. About the study: When blood was drawn, patients with Susac syndrome were on intravenous immunoglobulin alone, on corticosteroids, or therapy-naive.

Study results and limitations: The study admitted that it had a relatively small number of individuals in its TCR sequencing and HLA analysis.

TCR beta sequences were obtained from blood CD8+ and CD4+ T cells. Concerning this clonotype: Its antigen remains unidentified.

Random hexamers were used to reverse transcribe 0.5 to 1 ug of RNA. An immunoSEQ multiplex PCR amplified TCR beta CDR3 over 54 Vbeta and 13 Jbeta. Each CDR3 protein gets one entry after TCRdb re-called the immunoSEQ multiplex PCR reads with MiXCR. The sample has some 250,000 distinct CDR3 sequences, 95% to 97% seen once. This CDR3 has 13 residues. Germline CDR1 and CDR2: GTSNPN and SVGIG (reference sequence). V shed 3 bases and J shed 6 bases, with 13 bases lying between them. This TCR derives from a human donor with Susac syndrome. This sequence joins TRBV30 and TRBJ2-3; the D is unclear. Material: CD4+ T cells from PBMCs. Here the CDR3 reads CAWRRNPADTQYF. The DNA of the CDR3 is TGTGCCTGGAGAAGGAACCCGGCGGATACGCAGTATTTT.